A selection of T cell receptor beta chains follows, all from one sample in a study of identical twins. Using its own MiXCR run on the 5' RACE reads, TCRdb lists one record per CDR3 protein. The sample has 200,000 to 250,000 distinct CDR3 sequences; roughly a tenth are singletons. Sequencing was carried out using memory T cells sorted from blood. The receptors were sampled from a man aged 50 or older in good health. CDR3s include the opening cysteine and the closing phenylalanine or tryptophan. Fields, in order: J gene, clone size, D gene, V gene, CDR3 DNA, CDR3 protein. D genes are given only for firm matches. A clone size is listed for some rows: how often the clone was seen (once, few, many), or a class if it is expanded.

TRBJ2-5,many,TRBD2,TRBV12-3/TRBV12-4,TGTGCCAGCACCGATGGACTAGCGGGGGATAAAGAGACCCAGTACTTC,CASTDGLAGDKETQYF
TRBJ2-3,few,TRBD1,TRBV6-1,TGTGCCAGCAGCGCCCCACCGGGACAGGGGACGCATACGCAGTATTTT,CASSAPPGQGTHTQYF
TRBJ1-5,-,TRBD1,TRBV20-1,TGCAGTGCTTACAGACAGGGGGCATATAGCAATCGGCCCCAGCATTTT,CSAYRQGAYSNRPQHF
TRBJ2-5,many,TRBD1,TRBV28,TGTGCCAGCAATAGTCCGGGACAGGACGAGACCCAGTACTTC,CASNSPGQDETQYF
TRBJ2-1,-,-,TRBV20-1,TGCAGTGCTAGAGGCGGGGCGGCCTACAATGAGCAGTTCTTC,CSARGGAAYNEQFF
TRBJ2-7,many,-,TRBV12-3/TRBV12-4,TGTGCCAGCAGTCCGGGACACTCCTACGAGCAGTACTTC,CASSPGHSYEQYF
TRBJ2-7,few,-,TRBV9,TGTGCCAGCAGCGTAGATGGGCGCCCTCACGAGCAGTACTTC,CASSVDGRPHEQYF
TRBJ2-5,few,-,TRBV5-6,TGTGCCAGCAGCTTCCAAAACAGGGCGTACCAAGAGACCCAGTACTTC,CASSFQNRAYQETQYF
TRBJ2-5,many,-,TRBV11-2,TGTGCCAGCAGCCGTTCGGGCTTGGACAGAGTCATACAAGAGACCCAGTACTTC,CASSRSGLDRVIQETQYF
TRBJ2-1,-,TRBD2,TRBV12-3/TRBV12-4,TGTGCCAGCCATCTTGATGGGCGGGGGGTTAATGAGCAGTTCTTC,CASHLDGRGVNEQFF
TRBJ2-7,few,-,TRBV2,TGTGCCAGCAGTTTAGATCCCAGAGGGAAGAGCCACGAGCAGTACTTC,CASSLDPRGKSHEQYF
TRBJ2-7,few,TRBD2,TRBV27,TGTGCCAGCAGACTTATCAGACTAGCGGGAAAAGGCGAGCAGTACTTC,CASRLIRLAGKGEQYF
TRBJ2-6,few,-,TRBV2,TGTGCCAGCAGAGCAACCCAAGGTAGCTCTGGGGCCAACGTCCTGACTTTC,CASRATQGSSGANVLTF
TRBJ2-5,many,-,TRBV10-3,TGTGCCATCAGTGAGGGGGGGCAAGTGACCCAGTACTTC,CAISEGGQVTQYF
TRBJ1-5,few,TRBD1,TRBV6-1,TGTGCCAGCAGTGAAATGAGACAGGGTGATCAGCCCCAGCATTTT,CASSEMRQGDQPQHF
TRBJ2-3,many,TRBD2,TRBV5-1,TGCGCCAGCAGCGGGGAGGGTAGGAGGGATACGCAGTATTTT,CASSGEGRRDTQYF
TRBJ1-4,-,-,TRBV28,TGTGCCAGCAGTTTATGGGGGGGGCAGACTAATGAAAAACTGTTTTTT,CASSLWGGQTNEKLFF
TRBJ2-7,many,-,TRBV5-1,TGCGCCAGCAGCTTGGCTTTGGAACCCTACGAGCAGTACTTC,CASSLALEPYEQYF
TRBJ2-7,-,-,TRBV19,TGTGCCGACGTCTACGAGCAGTACTTC,CADVYEQYF
TRBJ2-3,few,-,TRBV4-1,TGCGCCAGCAGCCGGGGGGGGCAGGGTATGGATACGCAGTATTTT,CASSRGGQGMDTQYF
TRBJ1-1,many,TRBD1,TRBV3-1,TGTGCCAGCAGCAAGACAGGGGTCACTGAAGCTTTCTTT,CASSKTGVTEAFF
TRBJ2-1,few,-,TRBV7-8,TGTGCCAGCAGCTTAGGGGGACCCCCTCTTTACAATGAGCAGTTCTTC,CASSLGGPPLYNEQFF
TRBJ2-1,few,-,TRBV7-9,TGTGCCAGCAGCAGTAGGGGAGGGGGCGATGAGCAGTTCTTC,CASSSRGGGDEQFF
TRBJ1-3,many,-,TRBV5-5,TGTGCCAGCAGCCTCGCGCTCGCAGGGCCCCCTGGAAACACCATATATTTT,CASSLALAGPPGNTIYF
TRBJ2-7,many,-,TRBV2,TGTGCCAGCAAGGTGGACGGGTCCCAGGGGTACGAGCAGTACTTC,CASKVDGSQGYEQYF
TRBJ2-7,many,TRBD1,TRBV5-1,TGCGCCAGCAGCTTCCTCAGGGGGCAGGACTACGAGCAGTACTTC,CASSFLRGQDYEQYF
TRBJ1-5,many,-,TRBV4-2,TGTGCCAGCAGCCAGGGGGACGGCTTCAATCAGCCCCAGCATTTT,CASSQGDGFNQPQHF
TRBJ2-3,few,-,TRBV7-2,TGTGCCAGCAGCCCGGGTACCTTCGGAGATACGCAGTATTTT,CASSPGTFGDTQYF
TRBJ2-1,many,-,TRBV2,TGTGCCAGCAGTGAAGGAGTTTACAATGAGCAGTTCTTC,CASSEGVYNEQFF
TRBJ1-5,-,TRBD1,TRBV20-1,TGCAGTGCACCGGGACAGGGGGATCAGCCCCAGCATTTT,CSAPGQGDQPQHF
TRBJ2-1,many,TRBD2,TRBV7-2,TGTGCCAGGCGGGAGGGGGAGGATGAGCAGTTCTTC,CARREGEDEQFF
TRBJ2-1,many,TRBD2,TRBV29-1,TGCAGCGTTCGGCCAGCGGGAGAAGTACGGAATGAGCAGTTCTTC,CSVRPAGEVRNEQFF
TRBJ2-7,-,TRBD1,TRBV11-2,TGTGCCAGCAGCTTTGGACAGGGGGGTTCCTACGAGCAGTACTTC,CASSFGQGGSYEQYF
TRBJ2-3,many,TRBD2,TRBV7-2,TGTGCCAGCAGCTTAGCGGTAGCGGGAAGCAGCACAGATACGCAGTATTTT,CASSLAVAGSSTDTQYF
TRBJ2-1,few,-,TRBV7-6,TGTGCCAGCAGCTTAATCCGGTCCGATAAGCAGTTCTTC,CASSLIRSDKQFF
TRBJ2-3,many,-,TRBV18,TGTGCCAGCTCACCATCGGGGATAAGCACAGATACGCAGTATTTT,CASSPSGISTDTQYF
TRBJ1-5,few,TRBD1,TRBV4-2,TGTGCCAGCAGCAAGACAGGGGGGGCAGGCAATCAGCCCCAGCATTTT,CASSKTGGAGNQPQHF
TRBJ1-1,few,-,TRBV27,TGTGCCAGCAGATGGGGTCAGGGAATGTCCTTCTTT,CASRWGQGMSFF
TRBJ2-7,-,-,TRBV28,TGTGCCTCTACTGCACGTCTGGGGTTGGGCTCTGGCTACGAGCAGTACTTC,CASTARLGLGSGYEQYF
TRBJ2-5,many,TRBD1,TRBV27,TGTGCCAGCAGTACGAACCCGGGACAGGCAGAGACCCAGTACTTC,CASSTNPGQAETQYF
TRBJ2-3,-,-,TRBV12-3/TRBV12-4,TGTGCCACAGGTTGGGGGGCCCTCACAGATACGCAGTATTTT,CATGWGALTDTQYF
TRBJ2-1,few,-,TRBV10-3,TGTGCCATCAGTGGGCCCGGCCGGGCGAATGAGCAGTTCTTC,CAISGPGRANEQFF
TRBJ2-3,-,TRBD1,TRBV7-8,TGTGCCAGCAGCTCTAGGGACAGGGGCGGCACAGATACGCAGTATTTT,CASSSRDRGGTDTQYF
TRBJ2-5,few,TRBD1,TRBV4-1,TGCGCCAGCAGCCAAGAGAGGAGACAGGGCGGTCTAGCAGAGATCCAAGAGACCCAGTACTTC,CASSQERRQGGLAEIQETQYF
TRBJ2-1,-,-,TRBV5-6,TGTGCCAGCAGCTGGTCACTAGCTAGTGCCTACAATGAGCAGTTCTTC,CASSWSLASAYNEQFF
TRBJ2-3,-,-,TRBV6-2/TRBV6-3,TGTGCCAGCCGAAGGGGGGATACGCAGTATTTT,CASRRGDTQYF